This T cell receptor beta chain was identified during a study of blood T cell repertoires in COVID-19. For the study at large: Acute-phase and convalescent COVID-19 samples originated in the United States, Italy and Spain. Nucleic acid was either cDNA or gDNA, and it came from T cells, B-cell-depleted T cells, or PBMCs.

Source study methods: Estimation of nucleated cell counts was performed using reference gene primer amplification. The assay was immunoSEQ multiplex PCR, and TCRdb's table has in-frame clones only and misses some. V and J calls and clone size are given by that table; D and trimming were obtained from the DNA. The table shows 300,000 to 450,000 clones, with 81% occurring only once. This CDR3 has 14 residues. The V gene lost 1 base and the J gene lost 4 bases, with 10 bases spanning the gap. Looked up from germline, CDR1 is MNHGY and CDR2 is SVAAGI. The sample comprised peripheral blood. The chain joins TRBV6-9 to TRBJ1-2; tentative D call: TRBD1 (6 bases). The receptor comes from a human donor with acute or convalescent COVID-19. The donor label of this sample is uncertain. The CDR3 spells CASSYFHRAYGYTF. In DNA form, the CDR3 reads TGTGCCAGCAGTTATTTTCACAGGGCCTATGGCTACACCTTC.